These 22 T cell receptor beta chains came from one sample sequenced in a study of T-cell reconstitution after alpha-beta-depleted transplantation in children. The authors prepared the TCRbeta library with unique molecular identifiers. TCRdb redid the calling of the PCR reads with MiXCR, one entry per CDR3 protein. The sample lists around 94,000 distinct CDR3 sequences; roughly 6% were seen once. The sequencing here drew on PBMCs, mostly from graft donor cells, taken 60 days after TCRalphabeta/CD19-depleted stem cell transplant. The receptors were sampled from a female patient aged 2-10 years who had a stem cell transplant for Fanconi anemia, so the T cells may come from the graft donor.

The V call is TRBV28, the J call TRBJ1-6; D is possibly TRBD1 (5 bases). This CDR3 is 15 amino acids long. The germline V and J ends were trimmed by 6 bases and 9 bases, with 18 bases remaining between them. CDR1 is MDHEN and CDR2 is SYDVKM in the germline V gene. CDR3 protein: CASRGEQGVGSPLHF. The CDR3 nucleotides are TGTGCCAGCAGAGGGGAGCAGGGCGTGGGTTCACCCCTCCACTTT.

The V gene is TRBV3-1, the J gene TRBJ2-5; TRBD2 aligns across 13 bases. After removal of 1 base from V and 4 bases from J, the junction contained 0 bases not matched to a gene. CDR1 LGHDT and CDR2 YNNKEL come from the germline V gene (reference sequence). This CDR3 has 15 residues. CDR3 in DNA: TGTGCCAGCAGCCAAGGACTAGCGGGAGGAGAGACCCAGTACTTC. It yields the protein CASSQGLAGGETQYF.

The chain links TRBV5-1 to TRBJ2-7; D is ambiguous. Trimming took 4 bases from V and 1 from J, leaving 12 bases between them. The CDR3 is made up of 14 amino acids. Germline V gene lookup returns CDR1 SGHRS and CDR2 YFSETQ. The DNA for the CDR3 is TGCGCCAGCAGCCCGGCAGTCAATTCCTACGAGCAGTACTTC. Its protein is CASSPAVNSYEQYF.

Many counts were recorded for this clonotype. Written as DNA, the CDR3 is TGCAGTGCTAGTCTTGTTGGAGAGACCCAGTACTTC. It codes for CSASLVGETQYF. This chain links TRBV20-1 with TRBJ2-5; the D is unclear. Germline V gene data show CDR1 as DFQATT and CDR2 as SNEGSKA (reference sequence). The CDR3 totals 12 residues. Trimming removed 3 bases at V and 4 bases at J, with 9 bases between.

The rearrangement uses TRBV25-1 and TRBJ2-3; TRBD2 might be the D (5 bases). This CDR3 comprises 17 residues. Between the trimmed V and J ends, which lost 7 bases and 3 bases, there was a span of 23 bases. Germline CDR1 MGHDK, CDR2 SYGVNS. CDR3 region: CASTSLEAPGWTDTQYF. The CDR3 DNA reads as TGTGCCAGCACTTCCCTCGAGGCTCCGGGATGGACAGATACGCAGTATTTT. Together with reference TRBV25-1 and TRBJ2-3, the CDR3 gives the full variable domain: EADIYQTPRYLVIGTGKKITLECSQTMGHDKMYWYQQDPGMELHLIHYSYGVNSTEKGDLSSESTVSRIRTEHFPLTLESARPSHTSQYLCASTSLEAPGWTDTQYFGPGTRLTVL.

This clonotype was recorded many times. V gene TRBV10-3 combines with J gene TRBJ2-3; 8 bases fit TRBD2. CDR3 length: 15 amino acids. Germline values: CDR1 ENHRY, CDR2 SYGVKD. The J segment lost 0 bases and the V segment lost 10 bases, leaving 9 bases of the junction unmatched. Written as DNA, the CDR3 is TGTGCCACAAGACCTCAGCGGGAGAGCACAGATACGCAGTATTTT. As protein: CATRPQRESTDTQYF.

There are a few counts of this clonotype. The V gene is TRBV29-1, the J gene TRBJ2-1; 7 bases line up with TRBD2. Germline V gives CDR1 SQVTM, CDR2 ANQGSEA. Trimming at V came to 6 bases and at J to 6 bases, leaving 20 bases not matched to a gene. This CDR3 has 17 residues. The CDR3 sequence: CSVPGGSGQTFFNEQFF. CDR3 bases: TGCAGCGTGCCGGGGGGTAGCGGGCAGACTTTTTTCAATGAGCAGTTCTTC.

The J gene is TRBJ2-5, the V gene TRBV7-9; TRBD1 is a possible D gene (5 bases). The germline V gene encodes CDR1 SEHNR and CDR2 FQNEAQ (reference sequence). This CDR3 contains 16 residues. V was clipped by 2 bases and J by 5 bases, with 18 bases between them. This chain's CDR3 is CASSLRRVWQGETQYF. In nucleotides, the CDR3 is TGTGCCAGCAGCTTACGGCGTGTGTGGCAGGGCGAGACCCAGTACTTC.

This clonotype was seen repeatedly, ten times or more. V and J are TRBV7-2 and TRBJ2-3, with 9 bases fitting TRBD1. This CDR3 is 14 amino acids long. Unmatched junction bases numbered 5, after V lost 6 bases and J lost 4 bases. Germline CDR1 is SGHTA and CDR2 is FQGNSA. CDR3 bases: TGTGCCAGCAGACGGACAGGGGACGCAGATACGCAGTATTTT. It specifies CASRRTGDADTQYF.

The DNA of the CDR3 is TGTGCCAGCAGCTTGGTAGTCTCAGGCGAGCAGTACTTC. Translating it yields CASSLVVSGEQYF. This chain connects TRBV7-3 to TRBJ2-7; D gene uncertain. The CDR3 consists of 13 residues. The V gene lost 3 bases and the J gene lost 6 bases, with 12 bases spanning the gap. Germline V gene sequence: CDR1 SGHTA, CDR2 FQGTGA.

V and J are TRBV6-1 and TRBJ1-4; TRBD1 agrees at 9 bases. The CDR3 spans 14 residues. Germline V CDR1 and CDR2: MNHNS, SASEGT. V shed 6 bases and J 7 bases; nucleotides not matched to a gene: 6. In DNA form, the CDR3 reads TGTGCCAGCAGAGATACAGGGGGCGTTGAAAAACTGTTTTTT. This encodes CASRDTGGVEKLFF.

This clonotype was seen many times. V is TRBV20-1 and J is TRBJ2-1; no clear D. V shed 2 bases and J shed 4 bases, with 6 bases lying between them. The germline V gene encodes CDR1 DFQATT and CDR2 SNEGSKA (reference sequence). CDR3 length: 12 amino acids. CDR3 protein: CSARTAYNEQFF. CDR3 coding DNA: TGCAGTGCTAGAACAGCGTACAATGAGCAGTTCTTC.

Many counts were recorded for this clonotype. The chain links TRBV29-1 to TRBJ2-2; D remains ambiguous. The V gene's germline CDR1 is SQVTM and CDR2 ANQGSEA. CDR3 length equals 14 residues. Trimming removed 4 bases from V and 4 bases from J, with 13 bases in between. For the CDR3, the DNA is TGCAGCGTTGCGGGTAGAGGTCGCACCGGGGAGCTGTTTTTT. It specifies CSVAGRGRTGELFF.

This clonotype appeared a few times. This chain uses TRBV28 with TRBJ2-1, with a weak D call TRBD2 (5 bases). The CDR3 has 14 amino acids. Germline CDR1 and CDR2: MDHEN and SYDVKM. The germline V and J ends were trimmed by 1 base and 8 bases, with 12 bases remaining between them. CDR3 nucleotide sequence: TGTGCCAGCAGTTTATTGGTTCACGGGGATGAGCAGTTCTTC. This translates into CASSLLVHGDEQFF.

This clonotype was detected only a few times. The chain carries TRBV18 and TRBJ2-7; no clear D. The CDR3 sequence is 17 residues long. CDR1 is KGHSH, CDR2 LQKENI, per germline. Deletions cut 0 bases from V and 3 bases from J, with 18 bases between. The CDR3 is CASSPPISPRNSYEQYF. The CDR3 DNA is TGTGCCAGCTCACCACCGATCAGTCCGAGGAACAGCTACGAGCAGTACTTC.

This clonotype was observed a few times. The chain links TRBV18 to TRBJ1-2, with D tentatively TRBD1 (5 bases). The CDR3 consists of 16 residues. V dropped 2 bases and J dropped 4 bases, with 17 bases sitting between them. The germline CDR1 and CDR2 sequences are KGHSH and LQKENI. The CDR3 DNA is TGTGCCAGCTCACCAAACGTCTTCCAGGGAACCTATGGCTACACCTTC. Translated: CASSPNVFQGTYGYTF.

The table lists this clonotype with many counts. V gene TRBV2 combines with J gene TRBJ2-1; 12 bases match TRBD2. V shed 7 bases, J shed 8 bases, and the junction held 9 bases outside the gene matches. This CDR3 comprises 15 residues. Germline CDR1 is SNHLY and CDR2 is FYNNEI. CDR3 sequence: CASTPMTSGSHEQFF. Written as DNA, the CDR3 is TGTGCCAGCACCCCGATGACTAGCGGGAGCCATGAGCAGTTCTTC. The complete variable domain, with remaining parts taken from reference TRBV2 and TRBJ2-1, reads EPEVTQTPSHQVTQMGQEVILRCVPISNHLYFYWYRQILGQKVEFLVSFYNNEISEKSEIFDDQFSVERPDGSNFTLKIRSTKLEDSAMYFCASTPMTSGSHEQFFGPGTRLTVL.

This clonotype was seen repeatedly, ten times or more. The chain is built from TRBV11-2 and TRBJ2-3, with TRBD2 matching 8 bases. Germline V gives CDR1 SGHAT, CDR2 FQNNGV. This CDR3 is 16 amino acids long. Germline trimming cut 2 bases from V and 14 bases from J; bases unmatched to any gene: 18. Here the CDR3 reads CASSLYPAGGLDVGYF. The DNA of the CDR3 is TGTGCCAGCAGCTTATATCCTGCGGGGGGCCTGGATGTTGGGTATTTT.

This clonotype has ten or more counts. The chain carries TRBV20-1 and TRBJ2-6; 8 nucleotides match TRBD2. The CDR3 loop spans 14 amino acids. The V segment lost 6 bases and the J segment 3 bases; nucleotides outside the gene matches: 4. Germline lookup yields CDR1 DFQATT and CDR2 SNEGSKA (reference sequence). This chain's CDR3 is CSAGGASGANVLTF. The CDR3 DNA is TGCAGTGCCGGGGGGGCTAGTGGGGCCAACGTCCTGACTTTC.

The J gene is TRBJ2-3, the V gene TRBV5-1; D might be TRBD1 or TRBD2, each matching 5 bases. CDR1 SGHRS and CDR2 YFSETQ come from the germline V gene. The CDR3 runs 16 residues. Deletions cut 0 bases from V and 1 base from J, with 12 bases between. CDR3 in amino acids: CASSLGSGPRTDTQYF. In nucleotides, the CDR3 is TGCGCCAGCAGCTTGGGCTCGGGGCCCCGCACAGATACGCAGTATTTT.

This clonotype showed up many times. This rearrangement joins TRBV20-1 to TRBJ2-3; tentatively, D is TRBD1 (6 bases). The CDR3 is made up of 14 amino acids. Trimming took off 2 bases at V and 2 bases at J, with 11 bases between the two ends. Germline V CDR1 and CDR2: DFQATT, SNEGSKA (reference sequence). As DNA, the CDR3 is TGCAGTGCTAGACCAGGGACATCCACAGATACGCAGTATTTT. Amino acid sequence: CSARPGTSTDTQYF.

V and J are TRBV5-1 and TRBJ2-7; 9 bases align to TRBD2. The germline gives CDR1 SGHRS, CDR2 YFSETQ. This CDR3 is 14 amino acids long. The V segment lost 3 bases and the J segment 1 base; nucleotides outside the gene matches: 2. CDR3 in amino acids: CASSSLAGSYEQYF. CDR3 nucleotide sequence: TGCGCCAGCAGCTCCCTAGCGGGGTCCTACGAGCAGTACTTC.